The T cell receptor (beta chain) under discussion was sequenced for a study of identifying expanded T cells in peripheral blood. No infections or other immune events were documented during collection. The data were produced by immunoSEQ multiplex PCR, yet TCRdb's version contains in-frame clones alone and is incomplete. Here the sample spans about 110,000 clones, about 85% being singletons. Study observations and caveats: Variance in clone template counts between approximately two-week samples significantly increased with total template count across all healthy donors. Over approximately two and four weeks, about 15 and 18 clones changed, versus around 1.2 between replicates.

Trimming shortened V by 8 bases and J by 1 base, and 11 bases separated the two germline ends. This CDR3 contains 13 residues. Germline-derived CDR1 and CDR2 are KGHSH and LQKENI. Comments on this clone: Its antigen is not identified.

The V call is TRBV18, the J call TRBJ2-5; D could derive from TRBD1 or TRBD2 (5 bases each). The sequenced sample consisted of blood. The receptor comes from a person between 18 and 70 years old in good health. The DNA for the CDR3 is TGTGCCAGCGGGATGGGGGTCCAAGAGACCCAGTACTTC. Its protein is CASGMGVQETQYF.